A single sample is the source of the 32 T cell receptor beta chains below, sequenced in a study of blood T cells in healthy people across ages. With a J-beta primer mix and a sample-barcoded 5' primer, a second PCR ran roughly 6 to 11 cycles. From the 5' RACE reads, TCRdb called clonotypes with MiXCR, one entry per CDR3 protein. The top ten clones hold 20% to 25% of a sample with 1.8 million or so distinct CDR3 sequences, 39% of them seen once. Material for sequencing was blood. Receptors originate from a human donor in good health.

The V call is TRBV4-3, the J call TRBJ2-7; 8 bases are shared with TRBD1. V dropped 3 bases and J dropped 2; count of bases not matched to a gene: 3. Looked up from germline, CDR1 is LGHNA and CDR2 is YSLEER. This CDR3 comprises 14 residues. The CDR3 loop is CASSQGQATYEQYF. The CDR3 nucleotides read TGCGCCAGCAGCCAGGGACAGGCAACCTACGAGCAGTACTTC.

This chain uses TRBV20-1 with TRBJ1-1; no definite D call. V lost 5 bases and J lost 1, with 11 bases in between. The CDR3 has 13 residues. Germline V lookup: CDR1 DFQATT, CDR2 SNEGSKA (reference sequence). The DNA for the CDR3 is TGCAGTGCTGTGGGGTATTGGAACACTGAAGCTTTCTTT. Protein sequence: CSAVGYWNTEAFF.

In DNA form, the CDR3 reads TGTGCCATCAGTGAGCGGGAAGGCGGATTGAACACTGAAGCTTTCTTT. This encodes CAISEREGGLNTEAFF. The chain is built from TRBV10-3 and TRBJ1-1; D ambiguous. The CDR3 sequence is 16 residues long. Germline loops: CDR1 ENHRY, CDR2 SYGVKD. Between the trimmed V and J ends, which lost 2 bases and 0 bases, there was a span of 13 bases.

The V gene is TRBV28, the J gene TRBJ1-2, with D hard to call. V lost 7 bases, J lost 3 bases, and 15 bases lay in between. The CDR3 is 14 amino acids. The V gene's germline CDR1 is MDHEN and CDR2 SYDVKM. The CDR3 region has the DNA TGTGCCAGCAAACCGGTGGGCCATGACTATGGCTACACCTTC. Translated, it gives CASKPVGHDYGYTF.

J is TRBJ2-1 and V is TRBV5-1; tentatively, D is TRBD1 or TRBD2 (7 bases each). V was cut by 4 bases and J by 4 bases, with 18 bases left in between. This CDR3 is 16 amino acids long. CDR1 SGHRS and CDR2 YFSETQ come from the germline V gene. CDR3 sequence reads: CASSPETGRVYNEQFF. CDR3 DNA sequence: TGCGCCAGCAGCCCAGAGACAGGGAGGGTTTACAATGAGCAGTTCTTC.

This clonotype has more than one count but fewer than ten. The chain has TRBV2 and TRBJ2-1; the match to TRBD2 covers 8 bases. Germline V lookup: CDR1 SNHLY, CDR2 FYNNEI. V trimming: 6 bases; J trimming: 8 bases; junction bases outside the gene matches: 6. The CDR3 is 13 residues long. The CDR3 nucleotides are TGTGCCAGCAGGTCCAGCGGGGGCGATGAGCAGTTCTTC. Translating it yields CASRSSGGDEQFF.

The J gene is TRBJ2-5, the V gene TRBV5-1, with 7 positions matching TRBD2. The CDR3 has 15 residues. Per germline, CDR1 SGHRS and CDR2 YFSETQ. V lost 4 bases, J lost 11 bases, and 17 bases stayed unmatched. This chain's CDR3 is CASSPGGAVSYDQYF. The CDR3, as DNA: TGCGCCAGCAGCCCGGGGGGTGCCGTCTCCTACGATCAGTACTTC.

The J gene is TRBJ2-1, the V gene TRBV10-3; the D gene could be TRBD1 or TRBD2 (7 bases each). The CDR3 consists of 15 residues. V was shortened by 6 bases and J by 6 bases, with 18 bases between the two germline ends. The germline V gene has CDR1 ENHRY and CDR2 SYGVKD. CDR3: CAISVQGGPGNEQFF. The DNA of the CDR3 is TGTGCCATCAGCGTCCAGGGGGGGCCAGGCAATGAGCAGTTCTTC.

The chain joins TRBV28 to TRBJ1-6; 7 nucleotides align to TRBD1. The CDR3 extends over 14 amino acids. The V and J ends lost 6 bases and 9 bases, in that order; junction bases with no gene match: 8. Looked up from germline, CDR1 is MDHEN and CDR2 is SYDVKM. The CDR3 loop reads CASSLTGEASPLHF. The CDR3 DNA reads as TGTGCCAGCAGCCTTACAGGGGAGGCTTCACCCCTCCACTTT.

This clonotype occurred a few times. One base away lies a much larger clone, so this may be a sequencing read error. This chain connects TRBV7-9 to TRBJ1-2, with 7 bases aligning to TRBD1. This CDR3 comprises 13 residues. CDR1 is SEHNR, CDR2 FQNEAQ, per germline (reference sequence). V lost 5 bases and J lost 4; bases outside the gene matches: 4. CDR3 protein: CASSPGQCYGYTF. The CDR3 nucleotides are TGTGCCAGCAGCCCGGGACAGTGCTATGGCTACACCTTC. Combining the CDR3 with reference TRBV7-9 and TRBJ1-2 gives the whole variable domain DTGVSQNPRHKITKRGQNVTFRCDPISEHNRLYWYRQTLGQGPEFLTYFQNEAQLEKSRLLSDRFSAERPKGSFSTLEIQRTEQGDSAMYLCASSPGQCYGYTFGSGTRLTVV.

This chain joins TRBV5-5 and TRBJ2-1; 8 bases agree with TRBD2. In germline, CDR1 is SGHKS, CDR2 YYEKEE (reference sequence). V gave up 1 base and J gave up 7 bases; unmatched junction bases: 7. This CDR3 contains 15 residues. CDR3 residues: CASSLLLTSVNEQFF. The CDR3, as DNA: TGTGCCAGCAGCTTGCTCTTGACTAGCGTGAATGAGCAGTTCTTC.

Comments on this clonotype: The junction departs from the called germline gene at one end, perhaps through a read error. The CDR3 DNA reads as TGTGCTAGCAGCCCTAATCAGGGGGGTGAGCAGTTCTTC. This sequence encodes CASSPNQGGEQFF. The chain recombines TRBV7-7 with TRBJ2-1; D possibly corresponds to TRBD1 (7 bases). This CDR3 contains 13 residues. The germline V gene encodes CDR1 SSHAT and CDR2 FNYEAQ (reference sequence). The full variable domain, with the rest looked up from reference TRBV7-7 and TRBJ2-1, is GAGVSQSPRYKVTKRGQDVTLRCDPISSHATLYWYQQALGQGPEFLTYFNYEAQPDKSGLPSDRFSAERPEGSISTLTIQRTEQRDSAMYRCASSPNQGGEQFFGPGTRLTVL.

This chain links TRBV7-2 with TRBJ2-3; 12 bases map to TRBD1. CDR3 size: 14 residues. The germline V gene has CDR1 SGHTA and CDR2 FQGNSA. V shed 7 bases, J shed 7 bases, and the junction held 6 bases outside the gene matches. CDR3 bases: TGTGCCAGCAACTCGGGACAGGGGGCAAATACGCAGTATTTT. This gives the protein CASNSGQGANTQYF. The full variable domain, its missing parts supplied by reference TRBV7-2 and TRBJ2-3, is GAGVSQSPSNKVTEKGKDVELRCDPISGHTALYWYRQSLGQGLEFLIYFQGNSAPDKSGLPSDRFSAERTGGSVSTLTIQRTQQEDSAVYLCASNSGQGANTQYFGPGTRLTVL.

This clonotype came up a few times. The chain has TRBV6-2 or TRBV6-3 and TRBJ2-1; 10 bases are a match to TRBD2. Germline V gene lookup returns CDR1 MNHEY and CDR2 SVGEGT. The V gene end was trimmed by 2 bases and the J gene end by 7 bases; junction bases not matched to a gene: 5. CDR3 length: 15 residues. CDR3: CASSYVRAGGNEQFF. The CDR3, as DNA: TGTGCCAGCAGTTACGTGCGAGCGGGGGGGAATGAGCAGTTCTTC.

The chain recombines TRBV24-1 with TRBJ1-5; perhaps TRBD1 as D (5 bases). Germline V CDR1 and CDR2: KGHDR, SFDVKD. The CDR3 length is 13 residues. The germline V and J ends were trimmed by 9 bases and 6 bases, with 14 bases remaining between them. For the CDR3, the DNA is TGTGCCACCTCGACGGGGACGGGTCAGCCCCAGCATTTT. As protein: CATSTGTGQPQHF.

This chain links TRBV28 with TRBJ1-2; D remains unclear. Germline values: CDR1 MDHEN, CDR2 SYDVKM. This CDR3 has 15 residues. V gave up 6 bases and J gave up 2 bases, with 16 bases separating them. CDR3 loop: CASSILSSPNYGYTF. In DNA form, the CDR3 reads TGTGCCAGCAGCATATTATCCTCACCAAACTATGGCTACACCTTC.

The chain is built from TRBV7-9 and TRBJ1-2; D unclear. The CDR3 contains 12 residues. V dropped 0 bases and J dropped 8 bases, with 7 bases sitting between them. Germline V lookup: CDR1 SEHNR, CDR2 FQNEAQ (reference sequence). The CDR3 here is CASSLAFGGYTF. The CDR3 bases are TGTGCCAGCAGCTTAGCTTTTGGAGGCTACACCTTC. The full variable domain, completed using reference TRBV7-9 and TRBJ1-2, is DTGVSQNPRHKITKRGQNVTFRCDPISEHNRLYWYRQTLGQGPEFLTYFQNEAQLEKSRLLSDRFSAERPKGSFSTLEIQRTEQGDSAMYLCASSLAFGGYTFGSGTRLTVV.

J is TRBJ2-7 and V is TRBV7-9; 10 nucleotides agree with TRBD1. Germline values: CDR1 SEHNR, CDR2 FQNEAQ (reference sequence). J lost 6 bases, V lost 5 bases, and 7 bases had no gene match. The CDR3 length is 14 residues. CDR3 protein: CASSNRDRGTEQYF. In DNA form, the CDR3 reads TGTGCCAGCAGCAACCGGGACAGGGGAACCGAGCAGTACTTC.

The sample holds many counts of this clonotype. The chain carries TRBV20-1 and TRBJ2-1; 8 bases line up with TRBD2. V trimming: 0 bases; J trimming: 4 bases; junction bases outside the gene matches: 8. The germline gives CDR1 DFQATT, CDR2 SNEGSKA (reference sequence). The CDR3 has 16 amino acids. In DNA form, the CDR3 reads TGCAGTGCTAGAGATGTGGCGGGGGGAGATTACAATGAGCAGTTCTTC. It yields the protein CSARDVAGGDYNEQFF.

The chain joins TRBV12-3 or TRBV12-4 to TRBJ2-2; a weak D match, TRBD2 (6 bases). V lost 6 bases to trimming and J lost 1 base, with 15 bases between them. The CDR3 contains 16 residues. DNA for the CDR3: TGTGCCAGCAGCCCCTGGATGCGGGGGAACACCGGGGAGCTGTTTTTT. It encodes CASSPWMRGNTGELFF.

This clonotype was detected only a few times. The chain couples TRBV6-2 or TRBV6-3 to TRBJ2-1; D perhaps matches TRBD2 (6 bases). This CDR3 has 12 residues. V lost 4 bases, J lost 8 bases, and 9 bases lay in between. CDR1 and CDR2 from the germline V gene are MNHEY and SVGEGT. The CDR3: CASSLRDYEQFF. The CDR3 bases are TGTGCCAGCAGTTTGAGGGACTATGAGCAGTTCTTC.

V gene TRBV7-6 combines with J gene TRBJ2-3; D gene unclear. The V end was cut by 5 bases, the J end by 2 bases, with 8 bases between. Germline-derived CDR1 and CDR2 are SGHVS and FNYEAQ. This CDR3 comprises 13 residues. For the CDR3, the DNA is TGTGCCAGCAGCGAATTAAACACAGATACGCAGTATTTT. Encoded protein: CASSELNTDTQYF.

In its sample, this clonotype was seen a few times. V usage is TRBV7-3 and J usage is TRBJ1-5; D not resolved. In germline, CDR1 is SGHTA, CDR2 FQGTGA. V lost 2 bases and J 7 bases, leaving 9 bases between the germline ends. The CDR3 totals 13 residues. The CDR3 DNA reads as TGTGCCAGCAGCTTAGACGGTATCCAGCCCCAGCATTTT. Amino acid sequence: CASSLDGIQPQHF.

The rearrangement joins TRBV7-9 to TRBJ2-3, with a weak D call TRBD2 (6 bases). The germline V gene has CDR1 SEHNR and CDR2 FQNEAQ (reference sequence). This CDR3 is built from 14 residues. Trimming pared 5 bases from V and 4 bases from J, leaving 13 bases between. The CDR3 DNA sequence: TGTGCCAGCAGCAAAACGCGGGAAGCAGATACGCAGTATTTT. Protein: CASSKTREADTQYF. The complete variable domain, with remaining parts taken from reference TRBV7-9 and TRBJ2-3, reads DTGVSQNPRHKITKRGQNVTFRCDPISEHNRLYWYRQTLGQGPEFLTYFQNEAQLEKSRLLSDRFSAERPKGSFSTLEIQRTEQGDSAMYLCASSKTREADTQYFGPGTRLTVL.

This chain uses TRBV4-3 with TRBJ1-5, with unresolved D. The CDR3 sequence is 15 residues long. Trimming cost V 0 bases and J 5 bases, with 11 bases left between them. Germline V CDR1 and CDR2: LGHNA, YSLEER. In nucleotides, the CDR3 is TGCGCCAGCAGCCAAGATTCCGCAGGCGATCAGCCCCAGCATTTT. Translating it yields CASSQDSAGDQPQHF.

The gene calls are TRBV7-2 and TRBJ2-7; 7 bases match TRBD1. The germline gives CDR1 SGHTA, CDR2 FQGNSA. The V segment lost 5 bases and the J segment 2 bases; nucleotides outside the gene matches: 9. The CDR3 consists of 15 residues. The CDR3, as DNA: TGTGCCAGCAGCCCCTACGCCGGGACAGCCTACGAGCAGTACTTC. Translating gives CASSPYAGTAYEQYF.

On this clonotype itself: Germline and junction disagree at one end, which may indicate a read error. In nucleotides, the CDR3 is TGTGCCAGCAGTCCTGGACAGCCGGCGAATTCCTACGGGCAGTACTTC. Encoded protein: CASSPGQPANSYGQYF. The chain links TRBV12-3 or TRBV12-4 to TRBJ2-7, with D possibly TRBD1 on 6 matching bases. The CDR3 is made up of 16 amino acids.

This chain links TRBV9 with TRBJ2-3; 15 bases align to TRBD2. With 6 bases clipped from V and 6 bases from J, the junction kept 11 bases outside the gene matches. CDR1 is SGDLS and CDR2 is YYNGEE in the germline V gene. This CDR3 comprises 17 residues. For the CDR3, the DNA is TGTGCCAGCACCCTCCAGGGACTAGCGGGGGGTTTGGATACGCAGTATTTT. This sequence encodes CASTLQGLAGGLDTQYF.

V usage is TRBV29-1 and J usage is TRBJ1-3; D gene ambiguous. This CDR3 is built from 12 residues. V was clipped by 0 bases and J by 3 bases, with 3 bases between them. Per the germline V gene, CDR1 is SQVTM and CDR2 is ANQGSEA. The CDR3 region has the DNA TGCAGCGTTGAAGACGATGGAAACACCATATATTTT. Amino acid sequence: CSVEDDGNTIYF.

This clonotype was picked up a small number of times. The chain uses TRBV7-3 and TRBJ1-2, with D perhaps TRBD1 (5 bases). Trimming left V 5 bases short and J 6 bases short, with 19 bases between. Germline lookup yields CDR1 SGHTA and CDR2 FQGTGA. The CDR3 consists of 15 residues. The CDR3 protein is CASSPVSGGVDGYTF. CDR3 DNA sequence: TGTGCCAGCAGCCCCGTTTCCGGGGGGGTAGATGGCTACACCTTC.

The J gene is TRBJ2-1, the V gene TRBV29-1; 7 bases line up with TRBD2. The CDR3 consists of 14 residues. V was clipped by 5 bases and J by 6 bases; unmatched bases: 10. Germline assignment: CDR1 SQVTM and CDR2 ANQGSEA. The CDR3 is CSVLGGEGTNEQFF. CDR3 nucleotide sequence: TGCAGCGTTCTCGGAGGGGAGGGTACCAATGAGCAGTTCTTC.

The chain links TRBV3-1 to TRBJ2-7; TRBD2 aligns across 8 bases. Losses at the gene ends were 6 bases for V and 4 bases for J; bases not matched to a gene: 14. Germline V lookup: CDR1 LGHDT, CDR2 YNNKEL (reference sequence). The CDR3 consists of 16 residues. The CDR3 spells CASSPLAGAGWYEQYF. CDR3 coding DNA: TGTGCCAGCAGTCCCCTAGCGGGTGCCGGGTGGTACGAGCAGTACTTC.